This T cell receptor (beta chain) was sequenced for a study of blood T cell repertoires in COVID-19. Across the study: The United States, Italy and Spain were the sources of the acute and convalescent COVID-19 samples. Nucleic acid was either cDNA or gDNA, and it came from T cells, B-cell-depleted T cells, or PBMCs.

In germline, CDR1 is SGHTA, CDR2 FQGNSA. The CDR3 runs to 10 residues. V was trimmed by 5 bases and J by 14 bases, leaving 9 bases between them. Under the authors' procedure: Reference gene primer amplification in the assay estimated nucleated cell counts. Assay: immunoSEQ multiplex PCR; the TCRdb copy retains only in-frame clones and omits some. From that table come the V and J calls and clone size; the DNA was used to work out D and trimming. The sample yields 300,000 to 500,000 clones, nearly 90% seen once. The sequenced material came from PBMCs or T cells enriched from blood (not recorded which). The TCR was taken from a middle-aged woman with acute COVID-19. V usage is TRBV7-2 and J usage is TRBJ1-4; no clear D. Here the CDR3 reads CASSPLALFF. DNA of the CDR3: TGTGCCAGCAGCCCATTAGCTCTGTTTTTT.